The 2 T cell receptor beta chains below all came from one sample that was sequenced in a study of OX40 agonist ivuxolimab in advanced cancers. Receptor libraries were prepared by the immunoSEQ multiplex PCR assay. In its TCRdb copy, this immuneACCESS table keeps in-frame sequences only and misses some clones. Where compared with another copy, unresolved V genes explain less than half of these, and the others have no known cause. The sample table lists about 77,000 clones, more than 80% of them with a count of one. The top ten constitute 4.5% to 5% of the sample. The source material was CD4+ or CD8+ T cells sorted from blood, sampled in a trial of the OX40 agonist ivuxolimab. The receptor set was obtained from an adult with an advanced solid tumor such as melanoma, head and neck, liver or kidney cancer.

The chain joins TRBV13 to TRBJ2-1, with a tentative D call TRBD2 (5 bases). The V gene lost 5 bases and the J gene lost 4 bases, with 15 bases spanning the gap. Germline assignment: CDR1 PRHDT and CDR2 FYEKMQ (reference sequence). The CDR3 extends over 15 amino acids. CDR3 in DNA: TGTGCCAGCAGCGGCGGGCTCAGACCTTACAATGAGCAGTTCTTC. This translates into CASSGGLRPYNEQFF.

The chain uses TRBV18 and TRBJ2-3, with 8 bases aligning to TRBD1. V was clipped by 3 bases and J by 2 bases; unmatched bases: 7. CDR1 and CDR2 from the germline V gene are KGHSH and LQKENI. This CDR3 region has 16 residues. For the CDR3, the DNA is TGTGCCAGCTCACCCCCACGGACAGGGTACACAGATACGCAGTATTTT. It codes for CASSPPRTGYTDTQYF. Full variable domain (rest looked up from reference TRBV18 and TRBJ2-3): NAGVMQNPRHLVRRRGQEARLRCSPMKGHSHVYWYRQLPEEGLKFMVYLQKENIIDESGMPKERFSAEFPKEGPSILRIQQVVRGDSAAYFCASSPPRTGYTDTQYFGPGTRLTVL.